This T cell receptor (beta chain) emerged from a study of T cells in Graves' hyperthyroidism and ophthalmopathy. This clonotype was seen many times. Germline V gives CDR1 MDHEN, CDR2 SYDVKM. This CDR3 contains 12 residues. V was shortened by 5 bases and J by 7 bases, with 9 bases between the two germline ends. TCR beta CDR3 regions were amplified from RNA. First-round RT-PCR targeting the TCR CDR3 was performed with the HTBI primer set. TCRdb fed the multiplex PCR reads into MiXCR, producing one record per CDR3 protein. The table shows a few hundred thousand distinct CDR3 sequences, with about half occurring only once.

The clonotype originates from an adult woman with Graves' disease, either hyperthyroidism or ophthalmopathy (not recorded which). The J gene is TRBJ1-5, the V gene TRBV28; perhaps TRBD1 as D (6 bases). The specimen sequenced was peripheral blood or thyroid tissue (not recorded which). CDR3 sequence reads: CASSPGAQPQHF. For the CDR3, the DNA is TGTGCCAGCAGTCCAGGGGCCCAGCCCCAGCATTTT.